The entry below describes one T cell receptor (beta chain). The target antigen is unknown. In germline, CDR1 is LNHDA, CDR2 SQIVND (reference sequence). The CDR3 length is 16 residues. V gave up 6 bases and J gave up 7 bases; unmatched junction bases: 6. These data come from a study of CD4 T cells in relation to SARS-CoV-2 and coronaviruses. In the study overall: The HLA restriction of the shared crossreactive spike epitopes was mapped.

TCRdb keeps only in-frame clones here, not all; method: immunoSEQ multiplex PCR. The sample comprises about 59,000 clones, around 86% of which are singletons, and more than 1.1% rests with the top ten. CD4+ T cells from unexposed donors were obtained before the COVID-19 pandemic (2011-2018). Cryopreserved PBMCs were CD4-enriched, then split into naive and memory cells. Findings and limits, study-wide: No donor gave both pre-pandemic and post-infection samples. Memory recall responses, not primary responses primed in culture, are what the assay detects.

The rearrangement uses TRBV19 and TRBJ2-1; TRBD2 agrees at 16 bases. This clonotype originated in a human donor in good health. Sequenced input: memory CD4+ T cells from PBMCs. DNA for the CDR3: TGTGCCAGTAGATCAGGGACTAGCGGGAGGGTAAATGAGCAGTTCTTC. Encoded protein: CASRSGTSGRVNEQFF.